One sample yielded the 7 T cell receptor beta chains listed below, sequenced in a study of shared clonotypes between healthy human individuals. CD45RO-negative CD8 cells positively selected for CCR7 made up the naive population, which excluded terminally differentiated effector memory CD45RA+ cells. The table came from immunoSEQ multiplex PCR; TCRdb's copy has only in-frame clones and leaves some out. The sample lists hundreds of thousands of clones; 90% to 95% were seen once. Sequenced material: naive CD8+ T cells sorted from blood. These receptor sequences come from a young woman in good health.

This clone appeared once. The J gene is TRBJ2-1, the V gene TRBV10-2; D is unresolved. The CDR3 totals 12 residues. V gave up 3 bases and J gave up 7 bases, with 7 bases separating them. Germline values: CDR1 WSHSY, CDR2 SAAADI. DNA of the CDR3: TGCGCCAGCAGTGAAATGGCAAATGAGCAGTTCTTC. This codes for CASSEMANEQFF.

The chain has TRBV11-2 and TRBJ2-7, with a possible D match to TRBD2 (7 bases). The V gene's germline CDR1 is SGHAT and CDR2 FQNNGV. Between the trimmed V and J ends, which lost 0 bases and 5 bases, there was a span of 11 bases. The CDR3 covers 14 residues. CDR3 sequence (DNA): TGTGCCAGCAGCTTAGAGGGGGGGCCCCACGAGCAGTACTTC. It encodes CASSLEGGPHEQYF.

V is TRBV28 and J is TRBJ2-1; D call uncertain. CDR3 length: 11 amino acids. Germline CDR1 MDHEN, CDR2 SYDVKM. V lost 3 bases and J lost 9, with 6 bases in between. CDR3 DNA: TGTGCCAGCAGTTTTTTTGGTGAGCAGTTCTTC. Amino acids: CASSFFGEQFF.

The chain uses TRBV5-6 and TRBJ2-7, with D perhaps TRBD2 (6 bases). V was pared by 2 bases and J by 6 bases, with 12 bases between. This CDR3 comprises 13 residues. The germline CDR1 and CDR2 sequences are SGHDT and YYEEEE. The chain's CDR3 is CASSLISGGEQYF. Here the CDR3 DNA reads TGTGCCAGCAGCTTAATCTCCGGGGGCGAGCAGTACTTC.

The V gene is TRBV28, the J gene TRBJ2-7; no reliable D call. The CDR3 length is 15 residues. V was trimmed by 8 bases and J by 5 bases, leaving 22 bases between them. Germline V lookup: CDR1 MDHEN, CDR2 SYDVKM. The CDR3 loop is CASQPIEEVPHEQYF. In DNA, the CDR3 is TGTGCCAGCCAACCCATCGAAGAAGTTCCCCACGAGCAGTACTTC.

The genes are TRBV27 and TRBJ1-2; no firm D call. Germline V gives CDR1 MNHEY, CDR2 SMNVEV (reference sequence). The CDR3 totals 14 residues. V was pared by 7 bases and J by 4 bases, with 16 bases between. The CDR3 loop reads CASKSLGPGYGYTF. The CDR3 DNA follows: TGTGCCAGCAAGTCCCTAGGACCTGGCTATGGCTACACCTTC.

The CDR3 loop is CASSATSGGSTDTQYF. The CDR3 DNA reads as TGTGCCAGCAGCGCGACTAGCGGAGGTAGCACAGATACGCAGTATTTT. The chain has TRBV13 and TRBJ2-3; TRBD2 agrees at 9 bases. The CDR3 sequence is 16 residues long. CDR1 PRHDT and CDR2 FYEKMQ come from the germline V gene (reference sequence). J was trimmed by 0 bases and V by 5 bases; bases with no gene match: 6.